A single sample is the source of the 24 T cell receptor beta chains below, sequenced in a study of Graves' ophthalmopathy and Graves' hyperthyroidism. Investigators amplified TCR beta CDR3 regions from RNA transcripts. HTBI-primed first-round RT-PCR preceded second-round multiplex PCR. MiXCR, applied by TCRdb to the multiplex PCR reads, yields one record per CDR3 protein. The table lists about 620,000 distinct CDR3 sequences, approximately 22% of them singletons. Sequencing was performed on peripheral blood. These receptors were collected from a woman aged 18-35 years with stable Graves' hyperthyroidism. Some clones in this sample may be carry-over from other donors' samples.

V and J are TRBV3-1 and TRBJ2-3, with no clear D. Trimming cost V 5 bases and J 5 bases, with 17 bases left between them. The CDR3 is 15 residues long. The germline V gene encodes CDR1 LGHDT and CDR2 YNNKEL (reference sequence). The CDR3 loop reads CASSSLDRSRDTQYF. CDR3 DNA sequence: TGTGCCAGCAGCTCACTTGATCGTTCCAGAGATACGCAGTATTTT.

This clonotype was seen many times. The V gene is TRBV12-3 or TRBV12-4, the J gene TRBJ2-7; weak D call: TRBD1 (6 bases). Trimming took 5 bases from V and 4 from J, leaving 21 bases between them. CDR3 length: 16 residues. The CDR3 sequence: CASSTANVGRGYEQYF. CDR3 coding DNA: TGTGCCAGCAGTACGGCCAACGTCGGCAGGGGATACGAGCAGTACTTC.

This clonotype came up many times. The J gene is TRBJ2-7, the V gene TRBV15; D is possibly TRBD1 or TRBD2 (5 bases each). Trimming shortened V by 8 bases and J by 6 bases, and 20 bases separated the two germline ends. Germline V gene lookup returns CDR1 LNHNV and CDR2 YYDKDF (reference sequence). The CDR3 is made up of 14 amino acids. DNA of the CDR3: TGTGCCACCTCCGAGATTAGTGGGGGTGCCGAGCAGTACTTC. Translation: CATSEISGGAEQYF.

This clonotype has only a few counts. The chain employs TRBV19 and TRBJ1-2; weak D call: TRBD1 (5 bases). V was pared by 5 bases and J by 4 bases, with 20 bases between. This CDR3 is built from 16 residues. Germline CDR1 LNHDA, CDR2 SQIVND (reference sequence). The CDR3: CASSPGRSIALYGYTF. CDR3 coding DNA: TGTGCCAGTAGTCCGGGACGGTCTATAGCACTCTATGGCTACACCTTC.

This clonotype has ten or more counts. This rearrangement joins TRBV20-1 to TRBJ2-2; no clear D gene. Per germline, CDR1 DFQATT and CDR2 SNEGSKA (reference sequence). The CDR3 extends over 16 amino acids. Deletions cut 0 bases from V and 0 bases from J, with 11 bases between. The CDR3 sequence: CSARDGPTPNTGELFF. The CDR3 nucleotides are TGCAGTGCTAGAGATGGGCCCACTCCGAACACCGGGGAGCTGTTTTTT.

This clonotype has more than one count but fewer than ten. This rearrangement joins TRBV5-1 to TRBJ2-7, with 9 bases matching TRBD1. The CDR3 loop spans 17 amino acids. Germline V CDR1 and CDR2: SGHRS, YFSETQ. The V gene end was trimmed by 4 bases and the J gene end by 4 bases; junction bases not matched to a gene: 15. CDR3 region: CASSATKRGTGSYEQYF. The CDR3 DNA reads as TGCGCCAGCAGCGCTACAAAAAGGGGGACAGGGTCGTACGAGCAGTACTTC.

The sample holds many counts of this clonotype. The V call is TRBV27, the J call TRBJ1-6; possibly TRBD1 for D (5 bases). The CDR3 extends over 14 amino acids. V was cut by 4 bases and J by 5 bases, with 9 bases left in between. Germline loops: CDR1 MNHEY, CDR2 SMNVEV (reference sequence). Here the CDR3 DNA reads TGTGCCAGCAGTTGGGACGGGGATAATTCACCCCTCCACTTT. Translation: CASSWDGDNSPLHF.

Ten or more counts support this clonotype. The chain combines TRBV6-4 with TRBJ1-1, with TRBD1 identical over 9 bases. From germline, CDR1 is MRHNA and CDR2 SNTAGT. With V trimmed by 7 bases and J by 1 base, 13 bases remained unmatched. The CDR3 totals 17 residues. CDR3 loop: CASNSRGTGSRNTEAFF. The CDR3 bases are TGTGCCAGCAACTCCCGTGGGACAGGGAGCAGGAACACTGAAGCTTTCTTT.

The genes are TRBV6-1 and TRBJ2-7, with 10 positions matching TRBD1. Germline loops: CDR1 MNHNS, CDR2 SASEGT. CDR3 size: 14 residues. V trimming: 7 bases; J trimming: 1 base; junction bases outside the gene matches: 4. CDR3 region: CASKGQGESYEQYF. Written as DNA, the CDR3 is TGTGCCAGCAAAGGACAGGGGGAATCCTACGAGCAGTACTTC.

As for this clonotype: The junction shows a germline mismatch at one end, possibly a read error. This sequence joins TRBV15 and TRBJ1-1; unclear D gene. CDR1 and CDR2 (germline): LNHNV, YYDKDF (reference sequence). The CDR3 is made up of 14 amino acids. CDR3: CATSRRVKNAEAFF. CDR3 bases: TGTGCCACCAGCAGAAGGGTGAAGAACGCTGAAGCTTTCTTT.

The chain links TRBV7-8 to TRBJ2-7, with 10 bases identical to TRBD1. V was clipped by 8 bases and J by 7 bases; unmatched bases: 8. The CDR3 length is 13 residues. In germline, CDR1 is SGHVS, CDR2 FQNEAQ. The CDR3 spells CASCLGQGFEQYV. CDR3 DNA sequence: TGTGCCAGCTGCCTGGGACAGGGGTTTGAGCAGTACGTC.

This clonotype was observed at least ten times. The rearrangement uses TRBV12-3 or TRBV12-4 and TRBJ1-1; tentatively, D is TRBD1 (6 bases). The CDR3 has 15 residues. Trimming took off 4 bases at V and 1 base at J, with 13 bases between the two ends. Here the CDR3 DNA reads TGTGCCAGCAGTTCGACCTCAGGGGCGAACACTGAAGCTTTCTTT. Translated, it gives CASSSTSGANTEAFF.

The rearrangement links TRBV6-1 to TRBJ1-5; D not resolved. Trimming took 7 bases from V and 9 from J, leaving 19 bases between them. Germline CDR1 is MNHNS and CDR2 is SASEGT. CDR3 length: 14 residues. DNA of the CDR3: TGTGCCAGCAATGTCGGGAGGACTGCTTGGCCCCAGCATTTT. Amino acids: CASNVGRTAWPQHF.

The chain carries TRBV11-2 and TRBJ2-7; D is perhaps TRBD1 (5 bases). Germline V gene sequence: CDR1 SGHAT, CDR2 FQNNGV. This CDR3 is 16 amino acids long. V lost 5 bases to trimming and J lost 0 bases, with 17 bases between them. For the CDR3, the DNA is TGTGCCAGCAGCCCCGCTGGGGCCATCCCCTCCTACGAGCAGTACTTC. This sequence encodes CASSPAGAIPSYEQYF.

This clonotype came up many times. V usage is TRBV7-9 and J usage is TRBJ1-1, with no clear D. CDR3 length equals 15 residues. CDR1 SEHNR and CDR2 FQNEAQ come from the germline V gene (reference sequence). V was cut by 2 bases and J by 0 bases, with 10 bases left in between. The CDR3 region has the DNA TGTGCCAGCAGCTTATTTTCGCCGGTGAACACTGAAGCTTTCTTT. This sequence encodes CASSLFSPVNTEAFF.

At least ten counts were recorded for this clonotype. This sequence joins TRBV24-1 and TRBJ2-2, with D unresolved. The V end lost 9 bases, the J end lost 2 bases, and 9 bases lay between the germline ends. This CDR3 has 13 amino acids. Germline-derived CDR1 and CDR2 are KGHDR and SFDVKD. In DNA, the CDR3 is TGTGCCACCGCTCCTGTCAACACCGGGGAGCTGTTTTTT. Protein: CATAPVNTGELFF.

This clonotype was seen at least ten times. The rearrangement joins TRBV27 to TRBJ1-3; 8 nucleotides line up with TRBD1. In germline, CDR1 is MNHEY, CDR2 SMNVEV (reference sequence). V dropped 6 bases and J dropped 3; count of bases not matched to a gene: 13. The length of the CDR3 is 17 residues. The CDR3 here is CASSARTGTYRGNTIYF. CDR3 nucleotide sequence: TGTGCCAGCAGCGCTCGGACAGGGACGTATCGTGGAAACACCATATATTTT.

This clonotype has a handful of counts. The gene calls are TRBV5-1 and TRBJ1-1, with a tentative D call TRBD1 (6 bases). This CDR3 comprises 16 residues. Per germline, CDR1 SGHRS and CDR2 YFSETQ. V was trimmed by 3 bases and J by 4 bases, leaving 19 bases between them. The CDR3 here is CASSSPQGNVATEAFF. For the CDR3, the DNA is TGCGCCAGCAGCTCGCCTCAGGGGAATGTTGCCACTGAAGCTTTCTTT.

This clonotype was seen ten or more times. The V and J genes are TRBV9 and TRBJ1-3, with D unclear. Germline V lookup: CDR1 SGDLS, CDR2 YYNGEE. The CDR3 is 13 amino acids. The V gene lost 4 bases and the J gene lost 4 bases, with 9 bases spanning the gap. The DNA for the CDR3 is TGTGCCAGCAGCTTCCTCGAGGGAAACACCATATATTTT. Amino acids: CASSFLEGNTIYF.

This clonotype was seen many times. This chain joins TRBV20-1 and TRBJ1-1; D uncertain. Germline V gives CDR1 DFQATT, CDR2 SNEGSKA (reference sequence). This CDR3 contains 13 residues. Trimming took off 0 bases at V and 7 bases at J, with 12 bases between the two ends. CDR3 DNA sequence: TGCAGTGCTAGAGATCGGGCAGCGCTTGAAGCTTTCTTT. Amino acids: CSARDRAALEAFF.

The rearrangement uses TRBV6-5 and TRBJ1-1; D is unclear. The length of the CDR3 is 13 residues. CDR1 is MNHEY and CDR2 is SVGAGI in the germline V gene. V lost 5 bases, J lost 0 bases, and 7 bases lay in between. The CDR3 region is CASSHNLNTEAFF. CDR3 coding DNA: TGTGCCAGCAGTCACAACTTGAACACTGAAGCTTTCTTT.

This clonotype was picked up a small number of times. This chain links TRBV27 with TRBJ1-2; D remains unclear. Trimming left V 5 bases short and J 4 bases short, with 11 bases between. There are 13 residues in the CDR3. Germline CDR1 MNHEY, CDR2 SMNVEV (reference sequence). The CDR3 reads CASSETPGYGYTF. Written as DNA, the CDR3 is TGTGCCAGCAGTGAGACCCCAGGCTATGGCTACACCTTC.

The chain couples TRBV3-1 to TRBJ1-1; D remains unclear. This CDR3 has 13 residues. Deletions cut 5 bases from V and 3 bases from J, with 10 bases between. Looked up from germline, CDR1 is LGHDT and CDR2 is YNNKEL (reference sequence). This chain's CDR3 is CASSAQVYTEAFF. The CDR3 region has the DNA TGTGCCAGCAGCGCCCAGGTGTACACTGAAGCTTTCTTT.

In the case of this clonotype: Germline is not matched at one junction end, which may reflect a read error. The V gene is TRBV5-1, the J gene TRBJ1-1, with D maybe TRBD1 (6 bases). The CDR3 sequence is 14 residues long. The germline gives CDR1 SGHRS, CDR2 YFSETQ. The CDR3 here is CASCLSGENTEAFF. The CDR3 nucleotides are TGCGCCAGCTGCTTGTCAGGGGAGAATACTGAAGCTTTCTTT.